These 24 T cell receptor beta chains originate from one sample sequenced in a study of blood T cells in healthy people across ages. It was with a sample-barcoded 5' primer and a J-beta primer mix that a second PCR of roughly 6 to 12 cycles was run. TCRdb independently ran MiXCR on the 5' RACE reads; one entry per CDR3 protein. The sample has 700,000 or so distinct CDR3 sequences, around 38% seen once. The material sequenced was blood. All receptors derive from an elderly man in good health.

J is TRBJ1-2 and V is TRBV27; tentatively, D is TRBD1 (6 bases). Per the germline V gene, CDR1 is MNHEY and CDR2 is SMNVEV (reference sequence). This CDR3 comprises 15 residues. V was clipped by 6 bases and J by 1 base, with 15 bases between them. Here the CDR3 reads CASRPSGTYNYGYTF. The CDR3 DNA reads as TGTGCCAGCAGACCTTCCGGGACATATAACTATGGCTACACCTTC.

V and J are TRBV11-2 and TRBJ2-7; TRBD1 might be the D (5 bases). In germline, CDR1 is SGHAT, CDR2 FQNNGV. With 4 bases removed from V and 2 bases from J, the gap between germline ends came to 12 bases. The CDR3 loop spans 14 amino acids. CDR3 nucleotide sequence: TGTGCCAGCAGCTCCATGGGGCAGGCCTACGAGCAGTACTTC. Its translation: CASSSMGQAYEQYF.

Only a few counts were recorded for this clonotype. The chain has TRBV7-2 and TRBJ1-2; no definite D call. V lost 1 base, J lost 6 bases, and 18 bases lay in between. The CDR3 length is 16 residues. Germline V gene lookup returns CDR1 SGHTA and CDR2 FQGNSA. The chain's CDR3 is CASSLGPTLGHHGYTF. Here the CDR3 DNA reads TGTGCCAGCAGCTTAGGCCCTACCCTAGGGCACCATGGCTACACCTTC.

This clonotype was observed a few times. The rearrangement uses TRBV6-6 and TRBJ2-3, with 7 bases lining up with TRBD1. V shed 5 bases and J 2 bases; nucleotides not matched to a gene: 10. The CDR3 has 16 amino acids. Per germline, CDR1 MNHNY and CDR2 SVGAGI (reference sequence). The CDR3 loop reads CASSAQTGSTTDTQYF. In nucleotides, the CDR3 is TGTGCCAGCAGTGCTCAGACAGGGTCGACCACAGATACGCAGTATTTT.

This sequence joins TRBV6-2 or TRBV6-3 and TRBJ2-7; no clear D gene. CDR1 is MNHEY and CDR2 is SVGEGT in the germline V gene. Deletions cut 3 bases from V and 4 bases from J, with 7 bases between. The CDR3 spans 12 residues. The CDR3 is CASSYQVYEQYF. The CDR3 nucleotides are TGTGCCAGCAGTTATCAGGTTTACGAGCAGTACTTC.

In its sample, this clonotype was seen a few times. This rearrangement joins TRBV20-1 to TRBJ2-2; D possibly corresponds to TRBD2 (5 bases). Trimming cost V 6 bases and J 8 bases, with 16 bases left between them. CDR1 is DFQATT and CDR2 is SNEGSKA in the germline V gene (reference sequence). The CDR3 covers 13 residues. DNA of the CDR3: TGCAGTGCGCTGCCTAGCAGTAGGGGGGAGCTGTTTTTT. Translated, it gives CSALPSSRGELFF.

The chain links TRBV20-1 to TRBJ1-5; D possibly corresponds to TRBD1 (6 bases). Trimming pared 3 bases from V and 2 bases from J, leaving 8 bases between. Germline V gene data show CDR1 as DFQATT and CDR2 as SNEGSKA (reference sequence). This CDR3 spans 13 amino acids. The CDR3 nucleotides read TGCAGTGCTAGTTACAGGGGCAATCAGCCCCAGCATTTT. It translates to CSASYRGNQPQHF.

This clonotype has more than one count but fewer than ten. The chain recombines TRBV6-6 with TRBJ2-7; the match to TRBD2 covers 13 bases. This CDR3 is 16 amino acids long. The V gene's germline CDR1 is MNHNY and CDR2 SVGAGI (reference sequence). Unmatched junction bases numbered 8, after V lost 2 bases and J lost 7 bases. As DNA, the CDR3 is TGTGCCAGCAGTTACACTAGCGGGGGGGCGTCGGGAGAGCAGTACTTC. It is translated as CASSYTSGGASGEQYF.

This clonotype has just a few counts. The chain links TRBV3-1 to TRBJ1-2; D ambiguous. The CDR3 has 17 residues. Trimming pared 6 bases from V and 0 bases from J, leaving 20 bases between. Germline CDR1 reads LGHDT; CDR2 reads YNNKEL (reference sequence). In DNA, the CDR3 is TGTGCCAGCAGTCTGTCAACGGAGAGGGCCGCTAACTATGGCTACACCTTC. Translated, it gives CASSLSTERAANYGYTF.

The CDR3 sequence is CATSSRVGGGVREQYF. CDR3 DNA sequence: TGTGCCACCAGCAGCCGTGTGGGGGGCGGTGTACGAGAGCAGTACTTC. J is TRBJ2-7 and V is TRBV15; D possibly uses TRBD1 or TRBD2 (6 bases each). Trimming cost V 3 bases and J 7 bases, with 22 bases left between them. Germline values: CDR1 LNHNV, CDR2 YYDKDF (reference sequence). The CDR3 spans 16 residues.

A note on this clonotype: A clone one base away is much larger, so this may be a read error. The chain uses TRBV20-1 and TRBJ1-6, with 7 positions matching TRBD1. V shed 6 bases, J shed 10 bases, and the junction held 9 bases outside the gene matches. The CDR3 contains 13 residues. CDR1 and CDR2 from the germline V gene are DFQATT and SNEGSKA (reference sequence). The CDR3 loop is CSAGDRTGSPLHF. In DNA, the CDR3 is TGCAGTGCCGGGGACAGAACGGGGTCACCCCTCCACTTT.

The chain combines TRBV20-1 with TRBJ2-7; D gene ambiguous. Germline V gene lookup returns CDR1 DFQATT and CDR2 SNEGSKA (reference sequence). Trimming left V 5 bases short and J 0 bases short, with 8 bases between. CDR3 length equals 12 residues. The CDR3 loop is CSADRISYEQYF. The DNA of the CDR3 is TGCAGTGCTGACCGGATCTCCTACGAGCAGTACTTC.

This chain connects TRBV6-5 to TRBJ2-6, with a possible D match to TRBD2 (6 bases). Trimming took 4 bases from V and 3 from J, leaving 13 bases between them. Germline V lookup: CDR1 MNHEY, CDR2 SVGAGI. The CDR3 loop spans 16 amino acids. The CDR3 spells CASSSPGGYGANVLTF. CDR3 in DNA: TGTGCCAGCAGTTCGCCCGGGGGTTATGGGGCCAACGTCCTGACTTTC.

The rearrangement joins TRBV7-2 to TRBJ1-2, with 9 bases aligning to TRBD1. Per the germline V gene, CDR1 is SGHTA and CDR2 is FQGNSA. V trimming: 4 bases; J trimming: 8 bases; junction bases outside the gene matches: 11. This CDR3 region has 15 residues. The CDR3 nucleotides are TGTGCCAGCAGCTCCCCGGGACAGGGTGTTTGGGGCTACACCTTC. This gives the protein CASSSPGQGVWGYTF. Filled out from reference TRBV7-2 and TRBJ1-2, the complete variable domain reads GAGVSQSPSNKVTEKGKDVELRCDPISGHTALYWYRQSLGQGLEFLIYFQGNSAPDKSGLPSDRFSAERTGGSVSTLTIQRTQQEDSAVYLCASSSPGQGVWGYTFGSGTRLTVV.

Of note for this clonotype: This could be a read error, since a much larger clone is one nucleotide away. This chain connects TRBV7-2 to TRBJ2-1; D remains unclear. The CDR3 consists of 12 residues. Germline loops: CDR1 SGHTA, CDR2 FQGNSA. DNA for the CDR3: TGTGCCAGCAGCCTACCAAAGAGTGAGCGGTTCTTC. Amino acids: CASSLPKSERFF.

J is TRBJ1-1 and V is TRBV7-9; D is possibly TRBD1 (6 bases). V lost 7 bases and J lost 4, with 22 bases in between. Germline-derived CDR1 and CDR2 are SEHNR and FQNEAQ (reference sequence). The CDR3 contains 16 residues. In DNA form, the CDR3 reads TGTGCCAGCACCGAATTAGGGGGGGGAGGCGGCACTGAAGCTTTCTTT. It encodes CASTELGGGGGTEAFF.

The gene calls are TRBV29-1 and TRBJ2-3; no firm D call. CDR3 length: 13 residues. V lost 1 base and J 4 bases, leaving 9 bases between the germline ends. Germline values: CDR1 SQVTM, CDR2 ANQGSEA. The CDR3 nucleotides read TGCAGCGTTGAAGGTGTGGGTGCAGATACGCAGTATTTT. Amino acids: CSVEGVGADTQYF.

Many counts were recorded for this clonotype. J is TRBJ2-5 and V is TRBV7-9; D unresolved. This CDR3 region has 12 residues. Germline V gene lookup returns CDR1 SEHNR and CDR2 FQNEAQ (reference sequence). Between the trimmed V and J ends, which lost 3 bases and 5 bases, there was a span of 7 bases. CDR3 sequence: CASSLSIETQYF. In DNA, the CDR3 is TGTGCCAGCAGCTTGTCCATCGAGACCCAGTACTTC.

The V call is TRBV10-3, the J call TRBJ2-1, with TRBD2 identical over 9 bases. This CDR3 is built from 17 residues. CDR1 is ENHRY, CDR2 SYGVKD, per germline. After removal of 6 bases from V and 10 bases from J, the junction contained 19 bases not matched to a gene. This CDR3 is CAISGSGRSSGVDEQFF. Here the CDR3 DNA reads TGTGCCATCAGCGGGAGCGGGAGGTCTTCGGGAGTCGACGAGCAGTTCTTC.

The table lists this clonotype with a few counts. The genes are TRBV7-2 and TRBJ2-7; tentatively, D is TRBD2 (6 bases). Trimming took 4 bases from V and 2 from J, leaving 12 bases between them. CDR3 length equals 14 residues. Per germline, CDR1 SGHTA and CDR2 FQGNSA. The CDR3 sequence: CASSSYRETYEQYF. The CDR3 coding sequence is TGTGCCAGCAGCTCCTACCGGGAGACCTACGAGCAGTACTTC. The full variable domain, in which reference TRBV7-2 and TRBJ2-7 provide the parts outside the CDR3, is GAGVSQSPSNKVTEKGKDVELRCDPISGHTALYWYRQSLGQGLEFLIYFQGNSAPDKSGLPSDRFSAERTGGSVSTLTIQRTQQEDSAVYLCASSSYRETYEQYFGPGTRLTVT.

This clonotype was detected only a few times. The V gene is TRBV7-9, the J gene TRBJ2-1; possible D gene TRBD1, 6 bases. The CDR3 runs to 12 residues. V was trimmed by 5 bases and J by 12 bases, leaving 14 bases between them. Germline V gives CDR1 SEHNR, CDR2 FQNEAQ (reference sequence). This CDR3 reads CASSPRQVWQFF. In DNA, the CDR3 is TGTGCCAGCAGCCCCCGACAGGTCTGGCAGTTCTTC.

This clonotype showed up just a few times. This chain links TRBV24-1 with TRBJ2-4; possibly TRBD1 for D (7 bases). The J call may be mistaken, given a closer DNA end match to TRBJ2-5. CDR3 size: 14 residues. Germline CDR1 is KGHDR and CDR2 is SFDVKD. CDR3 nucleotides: TGTGCCACCAGTGATGCGGGGACAGTAGAGACCCAGTACTTC. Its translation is CATSDAGTVETQYF.

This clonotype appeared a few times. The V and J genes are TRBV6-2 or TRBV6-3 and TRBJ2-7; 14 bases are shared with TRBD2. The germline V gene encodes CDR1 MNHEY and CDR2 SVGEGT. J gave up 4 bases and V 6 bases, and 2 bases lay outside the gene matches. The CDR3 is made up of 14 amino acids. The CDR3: CASRGTSGGYEQYF. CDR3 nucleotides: TGTGCCAGCAGAGGGACTAGCGGGGGATACGAGCAGTACTTC.

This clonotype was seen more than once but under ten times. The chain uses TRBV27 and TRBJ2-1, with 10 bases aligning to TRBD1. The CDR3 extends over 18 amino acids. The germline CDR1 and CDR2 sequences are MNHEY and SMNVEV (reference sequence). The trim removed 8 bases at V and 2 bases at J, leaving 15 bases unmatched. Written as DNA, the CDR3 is TGTGCCAGCCGTATTGGGACAGGGGCCAAAGTGACCTACAATGAGCAGTTCTTC. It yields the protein CASRIGTGAKVTYNEQFF.